Below, 25 T cell receptor beta chains from the same sample are listed, as sequenced in a study of CXCR3-negative and CXCR3-positive naive CD8 T cells. Study conclusions and caveats: Higher TRB CDR3 hydrophobicity marked CXCR3-positive naive cells relative to CXCR3-negative naive cells.

Researchers prepared the TRB cDNA libraries using 5' RACE with UMI labels. TCRdb reprocessed the 5' RACE reads and keeps a single row for each CDR3 protein, giving no DNA. The sample data list 75,000 to 90,000 distinct CDR3 sequences. Their recognized antigens are unknown. The specimen sequenced was naive CXCR3+ CD8+ T cells from blood. Subset meaning: CD45RO-CCR7+CD27+CD95- naive CD8+ T cells expressing CXCR3 (TNR3+). These receptors all stem from a human donor in good health. Some clones in this sample may be carry-over from other donors' samples.

J is TRBJ2-1 and V is TRBV2; checking the TCRdb D call of TRBD2 is not possible without DNA. The CDR3 has 16 amino acids. The germline V gene has CDR1 SNHLY and CDR2 FYNNEI. The CDR3 sequence is CASRALAGGPKDEQFF.

The chain has TRBV4-1 and TRBJ1-5; the TRBD1 assignment by TCRdb is unverifiable without DNA. Germline V lookup: CDR1 MGHRA, CDR2 YSYEKL. The CDR3 consists of 13 residues. CDR3 sequence: CASRGQTDQPQHF.

V usage is TRBV20-1 and J usage is TRBJ2-1; TCRdb's D call, TRBD1, is unchecked because there is no DNA. The CDR3 length is 15 residues. Per the germline V gene, CDR1 is DFQATT and CDR2 is SNEGSKA (reference sequence). CDR3 residues: CSASPLGARGNEQFF.

CDR3 sequence reads: CASGIIPGDTQYF. The chain recombines TRBV11-2 with TRBJ2-3; TCRdb outputs TRBD2, but without DNA this stays unchecked. Germline CDR1 SGHAT, CDR2 FQNNGV. The CDR3 runs 13 residues. Looking up the rest from reference TRBV11-2 and TRBJ2-3 gives the full variable domain: EAGVAQSPRYKIIEKRQSVAFWCNPISGHATLYWYQQILGQGPKLLIQFQNNGVVDDSQLPKDRFSAERLKGVDSTLKIQPAKLEDSAVYLCASGIIPGDTQYFGPGTRLTVL.

The V and J genes are TRBV24-1 and TRBJ1-2; TCRdb reports TRBD1, a call that lacks DNA to check it against. This CDR3 has 13 amino acids. The germline V gene encodes CDR1 KGHDR and CDR2 SFDVKD. Here the CDR3 reads CATSDHDSYGYTF.

The chain employs TRBV29-1 and TRBJ2-7; the D call from TCRdb, TRBD1, cannot be confirmed without DNA. The CDR3 is 13 residues long. Germline CDR1 reads SQVTM; CDR2 reads ANQGSEA. CDR3 protein: CSVEVGTGDEQYF.

The chain has TRBV5-1 and TRBJ2-2; absent DNA, TCRdb's TRBD1 call cannot be checked. This CDR3 spans 16 amino acids. Germline CDR1 reads SGHRS; CDR2 reads YFSETQ. The CDR3 loop reads CASSSGQGAMAGELFF. Filled out from reference TRBV5-1 and TRBJ2-2, the complete variable domain reads KAGVTQTPRYLIKTRGQQVTLSCSPISGHRSVSWYQQTPGQGLQFLFEYFSETQRNKGNFPGRFSGRQFSNSRSEMNVSTLELGDSALYLCASSSGQGAMAGELFFGEGSRLTVL.

The chain links TRBV6-5 to TRBJ2-5; as DNA is missing, the TRBD1 call by TCRdb cannot be tested. Germline V gene sequence: CDR1 MNHEY, CDR2 SVGAGI. The CDR3 is 15 amino acids. The CDR3 spells CASSLPGAGRETQYF.

The chain links TRBV12-3 or TRBV12-4 to TRBJ2-3; TCRdb calls TRBD1, which cannot be checked without DNA. The CDR3 length is 16 residues. The CDR3 protein is CASSPRTNSAADTQYF.

V usage is TRBV4-1 and J usage is TRBJ2-7. Germline CDR1 is MGHRA and CDR2 is YSYEKL. The CDR3 runs to 14 residues. CDR3 loop: CASSQVYSSYEQYF.

The chain couples TRBV6-2 or TRBV6-3 to TRBJ1-5. The CDR3 is made up of 17 amino acids. Per germline, CDR1 MNHEY and CDR2 SVGEGT. This CDR3 is CASSYSEIPYSNQPQHF.

V is TRBV27 and J is TRBJ1-5; TCRdb indicates TRBD1, and absent DNA this call remains unverified. Germline loops: CDR1 MNHEY, CDR2 SMNVEV (reference sequence). The CDR3 runs 17 residues. The CDR3 loop reads CASSPLTGGYGNQPQHF.

The CDR3 loop reads CASSYQGDPSASSYNEQFF. J is TRBJ2-1 and V is TRBV28; TCRdb outputs TRBD1, but without DNA this stays unchecked. Germline V gene lookup returns CDR1 MDHEN and CDR2 SYDVKM. The CDR3 is made up of 19 amino acids.

The genes are TRBV12-3 or TRBV12-4 and TRBJ2-7. The CDR3 loop spans 13 amino acids. CDR3 loop: CASSLNIFYEQYF.

V and J are TRBV15 and TRBJ2-7; the D call of TRBD1 rests on TCRdb alone, since no DNA is present to check it. CDR3 size: 13 residues. Germline-derived CDR1 and CDR2 are LNHNV and YYDKDF (reference sequence). CDR3 residues: CATGGDRPDEQYF.

The chain employs TRBV3-1 and TRBJ1-4; without DNA, the TCRdb call of TRBD1 cannot be checked. The CDR3 is 15 residues long. Germline-derived CDR1 and CDR2 are LGHDT and YNNKEL (reference sequence). CDR3 protein: CASSQGLGAGEKLFF.

The rearrangement uses TRBV3-1 and TRBJ2-7; without DNA, the TCRdb call of TRBD1 cannot be checked. The germline gives CDR1 LGHDT, CDR2 YNNKEL (reference sequence). The length of the CDR3 is 15 residues. CDR3 region: CASSQTGQAPYEQYF.

The rearrangement links TRBV2 to TRBJ1-5; lacking DNA, the TRBD1 call made by TCRdb goes unchecked. The CDR3 has 13 residues. The germline gives CDR1 SNHLY, CDR2 FYNNEI. CDR3 sequence: CASRGTGNQPQHF.

The chain recombines TRBV27 with TRBJ1-6; the D gene TCRdb calls, TRBD1, cannot be checked with no DNA. This CDR3 is built from 18 residues. The V gene's germline CDR1 is MNHEY and CDR2 SMNVEV (reference sequence). The CDR3 loop is CASSSSNRDEPYNSPLHF.

This chain uses TRBV12-3 or TRBV12-4 with TRBJ1-5; TCRdb's D call of TRBD1 is untestable without DNA. This CDR3 is built from 14 residues. CDR3 amino acids: CASSPPGQAQPQHF.

The chain combines TRBV29-1 with TRBJ2-7; there is no DNA to check the TCRdb D call of TRBD1. CDR3 size: 13 residues. Per germline, CDR1 SQVTM and CDR2 ANQGSEA. The CDR3 here is CSVVARGLYEQYF.

CDR3 residues: CRAQSKNLYEQYF. The genes are TRBV20-1 and TRBJ2-7; TCRdb's assignment of TRBD2 cannot be checked, as there is no DNA. CDR1 and CDR2 (germline): DFQATT, SNEGSKA (reference sequence). This CDR3 region has 13 residues.

The gene calls are TRBV5-1 and TRBJ2-7; TCRdb proposes TRBD1, but this gene call is untestable without DNA. CDR1 is SGHRS, CDR2 YFSETQ, per germline. CDR3 length: 15 amino acids. Here the CDR3 reads CASKEGAASSYEQYF.

The J gene is TRBJ2-1, the V gene TRBV6-5; TCRdb names TRBD2, which stays unverified in the absence of DNA. The CDR3 loop spans 15 amino acids. In germline, CDR1 is MNHEY, CDR2 SVGAGI. CDR3 region: CANSAASGGYNEQFF.

The CDR3 loop is CASSSGLANYEQYF. The chain combines TRBV13 with TRBJ2-7; TCRdb lists TRBD2, though no DNA is available to test this call. The CDR3 runs to 14 residues. Germline CDR1 is PRHDT and CDR2 is FYEKMQ (reference sequence).